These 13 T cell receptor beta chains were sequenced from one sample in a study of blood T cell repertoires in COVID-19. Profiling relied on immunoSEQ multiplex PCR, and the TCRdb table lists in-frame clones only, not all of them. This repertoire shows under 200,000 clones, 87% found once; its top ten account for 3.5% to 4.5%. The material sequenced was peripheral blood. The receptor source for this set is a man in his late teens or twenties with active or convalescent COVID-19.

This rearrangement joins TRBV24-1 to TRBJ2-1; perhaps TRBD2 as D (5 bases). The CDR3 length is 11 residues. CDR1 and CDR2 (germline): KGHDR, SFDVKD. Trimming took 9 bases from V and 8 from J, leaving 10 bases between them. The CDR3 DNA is TGTGCCACCGGGTACGGGGATGAGCAGTTCTTC. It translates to CATGYGDEQFF.

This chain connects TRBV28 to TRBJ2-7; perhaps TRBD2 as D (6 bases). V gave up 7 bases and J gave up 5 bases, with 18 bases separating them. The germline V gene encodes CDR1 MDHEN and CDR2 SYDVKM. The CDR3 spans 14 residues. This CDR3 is CASNSLGGLHEQYF. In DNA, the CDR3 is TGTGCCAGCAACAGCTTGGGGGGATTACACGAGCAGTACTTC.

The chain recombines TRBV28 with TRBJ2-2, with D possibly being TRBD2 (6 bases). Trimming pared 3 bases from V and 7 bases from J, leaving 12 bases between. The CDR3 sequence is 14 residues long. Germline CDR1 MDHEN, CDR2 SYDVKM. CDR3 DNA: TGTGCCAGCAGTTTGGGCGGGGTTCGCGGGGAGCTGTTTTTT. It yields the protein CASSLGGVRGELFF.

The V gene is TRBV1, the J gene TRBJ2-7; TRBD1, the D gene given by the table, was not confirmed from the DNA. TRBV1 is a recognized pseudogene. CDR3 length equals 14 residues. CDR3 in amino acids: CTSTWAVRSYEQYF. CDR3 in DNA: TGCACCAGCACCTGGGCCGTCCGCTCCTACGAGCAGTACTTC.

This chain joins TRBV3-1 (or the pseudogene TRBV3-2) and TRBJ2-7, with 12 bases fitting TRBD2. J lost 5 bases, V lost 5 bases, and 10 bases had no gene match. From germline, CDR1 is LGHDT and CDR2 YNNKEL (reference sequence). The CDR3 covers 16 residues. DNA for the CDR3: TGTGCCAGCAGCGACCAGACTAGCGGGAGTCTCGACGAGCAGTACTTC. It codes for CASSDQTSGSLDEQYF.

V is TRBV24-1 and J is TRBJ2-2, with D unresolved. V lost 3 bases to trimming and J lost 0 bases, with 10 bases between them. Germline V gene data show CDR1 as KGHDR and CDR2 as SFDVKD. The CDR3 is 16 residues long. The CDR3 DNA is TGTGCCACCAGTGATCCGGTCCGCGCGAACACCGGGGAGCTGTTTTTT. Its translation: CATSDPVRANTGELFF.

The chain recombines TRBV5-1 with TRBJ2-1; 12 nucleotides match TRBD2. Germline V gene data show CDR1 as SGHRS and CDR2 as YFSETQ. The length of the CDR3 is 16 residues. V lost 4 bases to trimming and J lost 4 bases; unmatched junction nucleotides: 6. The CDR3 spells CASSGGTSGLYNEQFF. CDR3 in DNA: TGCGCCAGCAGCGGCGGGACTAGCGGGCTATACAATGAGCAGTTCTTC.

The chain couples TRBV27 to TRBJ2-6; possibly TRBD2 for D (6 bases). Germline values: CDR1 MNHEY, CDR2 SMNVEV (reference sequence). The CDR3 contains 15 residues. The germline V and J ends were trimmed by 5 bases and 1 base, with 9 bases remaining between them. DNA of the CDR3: TGTGCCAGCAGTCGCCGGGGGTCTGGGGCCAACGTCCTGACTTTC. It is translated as CASSRRGSGANVLTF.

This chain's CDR3 is CASKQGLGNSPLHF. The CDR3 DNA reads as TGTGCCAGCAAGCAGGGGCTAGGTAATTCACCCCTCCACTTT. The chain couples TRBV6-5 to TRBJ1-6; possibly TRBD1 for D (6 bases). The V gene lost 7 bases and the J gene lost 6 bases, with 13 bases spanning the gap. This CDR3 contains 14 residues. Germline loops: CDR1 MNHEY, CDR2 SVGAGI.

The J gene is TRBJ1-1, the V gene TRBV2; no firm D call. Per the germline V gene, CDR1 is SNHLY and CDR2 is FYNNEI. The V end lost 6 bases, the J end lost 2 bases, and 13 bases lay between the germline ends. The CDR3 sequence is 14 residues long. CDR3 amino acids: CASRVERANTEAFF. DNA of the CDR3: TGTGCCAGCAGGGTCGAGCGCGCTAACACTGAAGCTTTCTTT. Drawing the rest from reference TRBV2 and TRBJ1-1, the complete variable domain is EPEVTQTPSHQVTQMGQEVILRCVPISNHLYFYWYRQILGQKVEFLVSFYNNEISEKSEIFDDQFSVERPDGSNFTLKIRSTKLEDSAMYFCASRVERANTEAFFGQGTRLTVV.

CDR3 loop: CASPQVQYGYTF. CDR3 DNA sequence: TGTGCCAGCCCCCAGGTGCAGTACGGCTACACCTTC. The rearrangement joins TRBV12-3 or TRBV12-4 to TRBJ1-2; D not resolved. The germline V and J ends were trimmed by 8 bases and 8 bases, with 15 bases remaining between them. This CDR3 spans 12 amino acids.

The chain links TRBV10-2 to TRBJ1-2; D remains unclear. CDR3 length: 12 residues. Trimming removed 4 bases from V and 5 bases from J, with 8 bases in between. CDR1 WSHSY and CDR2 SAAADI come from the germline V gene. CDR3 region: CASSGEPYGYTF. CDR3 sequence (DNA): TGCGCCAGCAGTGGGGAGCCTTATGGCTACACCTTC.

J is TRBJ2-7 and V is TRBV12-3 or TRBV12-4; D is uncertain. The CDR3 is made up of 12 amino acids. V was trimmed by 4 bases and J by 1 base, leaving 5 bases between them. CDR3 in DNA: TGTGCCAGCAGTTCAGGATCCTACGAGCAGTACTTC. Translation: CASSSGSYEQYF.